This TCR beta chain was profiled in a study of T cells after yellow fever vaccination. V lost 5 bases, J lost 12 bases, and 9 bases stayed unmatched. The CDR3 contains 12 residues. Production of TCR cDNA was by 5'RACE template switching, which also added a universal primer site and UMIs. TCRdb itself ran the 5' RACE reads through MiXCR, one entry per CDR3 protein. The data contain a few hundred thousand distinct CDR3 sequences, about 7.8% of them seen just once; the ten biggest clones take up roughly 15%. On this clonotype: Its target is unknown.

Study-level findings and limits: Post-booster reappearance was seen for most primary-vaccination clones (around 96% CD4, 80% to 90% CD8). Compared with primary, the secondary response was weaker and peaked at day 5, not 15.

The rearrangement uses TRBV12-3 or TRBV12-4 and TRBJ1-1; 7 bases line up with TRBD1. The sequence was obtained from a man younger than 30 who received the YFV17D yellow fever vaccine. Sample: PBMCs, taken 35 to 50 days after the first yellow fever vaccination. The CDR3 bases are TGTGCCAGCAGTGTAGAGACAGGGCGAACTTTCTTT. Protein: CASSVETGRTFF.